A selection of T cell receptor beta chains follows, all from one sample in a study of technical replicates of blood from several donors. Using immunoSEQ multiplex PCR, the repertoire was profiled, and TCRdb retains in-frame clones only, with some absent. The data contain over 50,000 clones, more than 85% of them singletons. Sequenced sample: PBMCs. Source of these receptors: a human donor in good health. Some clones in this sample may be carry-over from other donors' samples. Each CDR3 is given with its conserved first and last residue. The D gene is left open where the match is weak. Clone size is shown for a subset of rows, as once, few, many or a class of expanded clone.

TRBJ1-2 | TRBD1 | - | TRBV19 | CASSMPTGQGAGGYTF | TGTGCCAGTAGTATGCCAACCGGACAGGGGGCGGGGGGCTACACCTTC
TRBJ1-2 | - | - | TRBV7-3 | CASSQTAVGGYTF | TGTGCCAGCAGCCAAACAGCCGTAGGTGGCTACACCTTC
TRBJ2-3 | TRBD2 | - | TRBV6-1 | CASSTGTRVTDTQYF | TGTGCCAGCAGTACCGGGACTAGAGTCACAGATACGCAGTATTTT
TRBJ1-2 | TRBD1 | - | TRBV5-4 | CASSVGQGSYGYTF | TGTGCCAGCAGCGTCGGACAGGGGAGCTATGGCTACACCTTC
TRBJ2-3 | - | - | TRBV5-4 | CASSLDAVQYF | TGTGCCAGCAGCTTGGATGCGGTGCAGTATTTT
TRBJ2-1 | TRBD1 | - | TRBV6-6 | CASRTGGQGAAGEQFF | TGTGCCAGCAGGACCGGAGGACAGGGGGCGGCTGGTGAGCAGTTCTTC
TRBJ2-3 | TRBD2 | - | TRBV9 | CASSLGLAGDTQYF | TGTGCCAGCAGCCTGGGACTAGCGGGGGATACGCAGTATTTT
TRBJ1-6 | - | - | TRBV12-5 | CASTVSSYNSPLHF | TGTGCTAGTACTGTGAGCTCCTATAATTCACCCCTCCACTTT
TRBJ1-6 | TRBD1 | - | TRBV27 | CASSSRGTGLTLNSPLHF | TGTGCCAGCAGTTCCCGCGGGACAGGGTTGACGCTAAATTCACCCCTCCACTTT
TRBJ1-2 | - | - | TRBV4-3 | CASSQEARSYGYTF | TGCGCCAGCAGCCAAGAGGCTCGCAGCTATGGCTACACCTTC
TRBJ2-5 | TRBD2 | - | TRBV9 | CASTHGRGGLETQYF | TGTGCCAGCACCCACGGACGGGGGGGGTTAGAGACCCAGTACTTC
TRBJ1-1 | - | - | TRBV18 | CASSPKGKNTEAFF | TGTGCCAGCTCACCAAAGGGGAAGAACACTGAAGCTTTCTTT
TRBJ2-7 | - | - | TRBV6-1 | CASRVSGTSYEQYF | TGTGCCAGCAGGGTTAGCGGTACCTCCTACGAGCAGTACTTC
TRBJ1-2 | - | - | TRBV5-8 | CASSLGQLVYEYGYTF | TGTGCCAGCAGCTTGGGACAGTTGGTCTACGAGTATGGCTACACCTTC
TRBJ1-4 | - | - | TRBV6-1 | CASSEEDIEQAYEKLFF | TGTGCCAGCAGTGAAGAAGATATAGAACAGGCATATGAAAAACTGTTTTTT
TRBJ2-7 | - | few | TRBV7-9 | CASSLQTDHREQYF | TGTGCCAGCAGCTTACAGACAGACCATCGCGAGCAGTACTTC
TRBJ2-3 | - | - | TRBV7-8 | CASSPDPGITDTQYF | TGTGCCAGCAGCCCAGACCCAGGGATCACAGATACGCAGTATTTT
TRBJ2-7 | - | - | TRBV14 | CASSEGLAVSYEQYF | TGTGCCAGCAGCGAAGGCTTAGCGGTCTCCTACGAGCAGTACTTC
TRBJ2-1 | TRBD2 | - | TRBV9 | CASSPSGAGDYNEQFF | TGTGCCAGCAGCCCCTCCGGGGCGGGGGACTACAATGAGCAGTTCTTC
TRBJ2-5 | TRBD1 | - | TRBV4-3 | CASSQDPQGAWETQYF | TGCGCCAGCAGCCAAGATCCCCAGGGGGCGTGGGAGACCCAGTACTTC
TRBJ2-7 | - | - | TRBV7-2 | CASSFLAVYEQYF | TGTGCCAGCAGCTTTTTAGCAGTTTACGAGCAGTACTTC
TRBJ1-4 | - | few | TRBV18 | CASSPAEGRTNEKLFF | TGTGCCAGCTCACCCGCGGAGGGGAGGACTAATGAAAAACTGTTTTTT
TRBJ2-7 | TRBD1 | once | TRBV5-6 | CASSLTGQGSYEQYF | TGTGCCAGCAGCTTGACGGGACAGGGGTCCTACGAGCAGTACTTC
TRBJ2-7 | TRBD1 | once | TRBV7-6 | CASSLGTDPIGQYF | TGTGCCAGCAGCTTGGGGACAGATCCTATAGGGCAGTACTTC
TRBJ2-7 | - | - | TRBV7-8 | CASRIGRGLGEWQDEQYF | TGTGCCAGCAGAATAGGTAGGGGACTTGGAGAGTGGCAGGACGAGCAGTACTTC
TRBJ1-2 | - | - | TRBV30 | CAWRTTGLLGGYTF | TGTGCCTGGAGAACTACAGGACTACTCGGTGGCTACACCTTC
TRBJ1-6 | TRBD1 | - | TRBV19 | CASNQLQGSPLHF | TGTGCCAGTAACCAACTACAGGGGAGCCCCCTCCACTTT
TRBJ2-5 | - | once | TRBV5-4 | CASSLGQQETQYF | TGTGCCAGCAGCTTGGGACAGCAAGAGACCCAGTACTTC
TRBJ2-7 | TRBD1 | once | TRBV6-1 | CASRTGRDRDEQYF | TGTGCCAGCAGGACGGGCCGGGACAGGGACGAGCAGTACTTC
TRBJ1-1 | - | - | TRBV9 | CASSTTALNTEAFF | TGTGCCAGCAGCACGACAGCATTGAACACTGAAGCTTTCTTT
TRBJ2-5 | - | - | TRBV5-4 | CASSLENQGWETQYF | TGTGCCAGCAGCTTGGAAAACCAGGGGTGGGAGACCCAGTACTTC
TRBJ2-3 | - | - | TRBV15 | CATSREARDTDTQYF | TGTGCCACCAGCAGAGAAGCGAGGGACACAGATACGCAGTATTTT
TRBJ1-6 | TRBD1 | - | TRBV7-9 | CASEGARNSPLHF | TGTGCCAGCGAGGGGGCGCGAAATTCACCCCTCCACTTT
TRBJ1-1 | - | - | TRBV7-2 | CASSSAGFTQTEAFF | TGTGCCAGCAGCTCGGCAGGATTCACACAAACTGAAGCTTTCTTT
TRBJ1-4 | TRBD1 | - | TRBV19 | CATTGQARDEKLFF | TGTGCCACGACTGGACAGGCACGAGATGAAAAACTGTTTTTT
TRBJ2-7 | TRBD1 | - | TRBV18 | CASSPDRGGFGEQYF | TGTGCCAGCTCACCAGACAGGGGCGGGTTTGGGGAGCAGTACTTC
TRBJ2-5 | - | - | TRBV15 | CATSRDPSTGETQYF | TGTGCCACCAGCAGAGATCCATCGACAGGAGAGACCCAGTACTTC
TRBJ1-4 | - | - | TRBV4-2 | CASSPLARATIYEKLFF | TGTGCCAGCAGCCCCCTAGCAAGGGCCACGATCTATGAAAAACTGTTTTTT
TRBJ2-2 | - | few | TRBV6-1 | CASSERPGDHTGELFF | TGTGCCAGCAGTGAAAGGCCAGGGGACCACACCGGGGAGCTGTTTTTT
TRBJ2-7 | - | - | TRBV7-2 | CASRSGLSYEQYF | TGTGCCAGCAGAAGCGGACTTTCCTACGAGCAGTACTTC
TRBJ2-7 | TRBD2 | - | TRBV29-1 | CSVRMTALAGDYEQYF | TGCAGCGTGCGCATGACGGCGCTAGCGGGGGACTACGAGCAGTACTTC
TRBJ2-1 | TRBD2 | - | TRBV2 | CASSVTSGRAEQFF | TGTGCCAGCAGTGTGACTAGCGGGAGGGCTGAGCAGTTCTTC
TRBJ2-7 | - | - | TRBV30 | CAWSVIRGGYEQYF | TGTGCCTGGAGTGTAATCAGGGGCGGCTACGAGCAGTACTTC
TRBJ1-5 | - | - | TRBV28 | CASSLGGGNQPQHF | TGTGCCAGCAGTTTGGGGGGGGGCAATCAGCCCCAGCATTTT
TRBJ1-1 | TRBD1 | - | TRBV19 | CASSWDRGLTEAFF | TGTGCCAGTAGTTGGGACAGGGGCCTTACTGAAGCTTTCTTT
TRBJ2-1 | - | - | TRBV20-1 | CSAHGSNEQFF | TGCAGTGCCCATGGCAGCAATGAGCAGTTCTTC
TRBJ2-3 | - | - | TRBV7-3 | CASSFSVPTDTQYF | TGTGCCAGCAGCTTTAGCGTACCCACAGATACGCAGTATTTT
TRBJ1-5 | - | - | TRBV2 | CASGPRGSNQPQHF | TGTGCCAGCGGCCCCCGGGGGAGCAATCAGCCCCAGCATTTT
TRBJ2-7 | - | - | TRBV4-3 | CASSQDGSYEQYF | TGCGCCAGCAGCCAAGATGGGAGCTACGAGCAGTACTTC
TRBJ2-7 | TRBD1 | - | TRBV10-2 | CASSEGANEQYF | TGCGCCAGCTCAGAGGGGGCAAACGAGCAGTACTTC
TRBJ2-7 | - | - | TRBV23-1 | CASSHGGSRTSYEQYF | TGCGCCAGCAGTCATGGCGGCAGCCGAACTTCCTACGAGCAGTACTTC
TRBJ1-1 | TRBD1 | once | TRBV5-5 | CASSTLGQGGSEAFF | TGTGCCAGCAGCACCCTCGGACAGGGAGGATCTGAAGCTTTCTTT
TRBJ1-5 | - | once | TRBV7-2 | CASSLGESSNQPQHF | TGTGCCAGCAGCTTAGGCGAGAGTAGCAATCAGCCCCAGCATTTT
TRBJ1-2 | - | - | TRBV6-5 | CASTTYRDFYGYTF | TGTGCCAGCACCACGTACAGGGATTTTTATGGCTACACCTTC
TRBJ2-7 | TRBD2 | - | TRBV7-9 | CASSLASGGTYEQYF | TGTGCCAGCAGCTTAGCGAGCGGGGGAACCTACGAGCAGTACTTC
TRBJ1-5 | - | - | TRBV12-5 | CASGLVLGRGNQPQHF | TGTGCTAGTGGTTTGGTATTAGGCAGGGGCAATCAGCCCCAGCATTTT
TRBJ1-3 | - | - | TRBV5-6 | CASSLGPLRSGNTIYF | TGTGCCAGCAGCTTGGGCCCACTACGCTCTGGAAACACCATATATTTT
TRBJ1-3 | - | - | TRBV19 | CASSTWTAGNTIYF | TGTGCCAGTAGTACCTGGACAGCTGGAAACACCATATATTTT
TRBJ2-3 | - | - | TRBV2 | CASGDKPSTDTQYF | TGTGCCAGCGGTGACAAGCCTAGCACAGATACGCAGTATTTT
TRBJ2-1 | TRBD2 | - | TRBV7-2 | CASSRETSGKEQFF | TGTGCCAGCAGCCGAGAAACTAGCGGGAAGGAGCAGTTCTTC